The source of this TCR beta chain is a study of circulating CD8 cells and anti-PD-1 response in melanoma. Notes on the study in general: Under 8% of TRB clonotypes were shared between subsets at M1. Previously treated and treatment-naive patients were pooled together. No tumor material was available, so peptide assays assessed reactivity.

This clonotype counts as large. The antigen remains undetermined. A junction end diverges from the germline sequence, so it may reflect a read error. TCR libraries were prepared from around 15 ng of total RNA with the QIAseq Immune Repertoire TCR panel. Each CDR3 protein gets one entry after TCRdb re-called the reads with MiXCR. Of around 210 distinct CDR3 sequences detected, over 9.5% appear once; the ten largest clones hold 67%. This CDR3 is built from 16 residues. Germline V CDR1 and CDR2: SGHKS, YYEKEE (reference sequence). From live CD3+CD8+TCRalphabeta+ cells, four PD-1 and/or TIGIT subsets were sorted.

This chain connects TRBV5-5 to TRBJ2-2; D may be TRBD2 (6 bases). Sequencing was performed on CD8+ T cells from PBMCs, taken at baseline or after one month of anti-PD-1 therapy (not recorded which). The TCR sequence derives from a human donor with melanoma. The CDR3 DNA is TGTGCCAGCAGCTTGGGCGTGGCGGGGCCCACCGTGGAGCTGTTTTTT. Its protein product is CASSLGVAGPTVELFF.